Listed below are T cell receptor beta chains from one sample, sequenced in a study of identical twins. Via MiXCR, TCRdb re-called the 5' RACE reads, giving one row per CDR3 protein. Of around 680,000 distinct CDR3 sequences listed, more than 6.5% are singletons. The sample also formed part of further work on yellow fever vaccine responses in identical twins.

Sequences were obtained from PBMCs. The receptor set was obtained from a woman in her late teens or twenties in good health. Each CDR3 is given with its conserved first and last residue. The D gene is left open where the match is weak. The size entry is marked missing in some rows and otherwise reads once, few, many or a size class.

D	size	V	J	CDR3	DNA
TRBD1	few	TRBV7-9	TRBJ1-2	CASSDNRGTYGYTF	TGTGCCAGCAGCGACAACAGGGGGACCTATGGCTACACCTTC
-	many	TRBV28	TRBJ2-7	CASSVSFGATYEQYF	TGTGCCAGCAGTGTCTCCTTCGGAGCCACCTACGAGCAGTACTTC
-	many	TRBV29-1	TRBJ2-3	CSVEEVSDTQYF	TGCAGCGTTGAAGAGGTATCAGATACGCAGTATTTT
-	-	TRBV29-1	TRBJ2-3	CSGALTDTQYF	TGCAGCGGGGCCCTCACAGATACGCAGTATTTT
-	-	TRBV5-6	TRBJ2-3	CASSFPGTRTSTDTQYF	TGTGCCAGCAGCTTCCCCGGGACACGGACTAGCACAGATACGCAGTATTTT
TRBD2	few	TRBV7-8	TRBJ2-3	CASSFLPGRAGDTDTQYF	TGTGCCAGCAGCTTCCTCCCTGGGAGAGCGGGAGACACAGATACGCAGTATTTT
-	many	TRBV29-1	TRBJ2-7	CSVVTGRAYEQYF	TGCAGCGTAGTAACGGGACGAGCCTACGAGCAGTACTTC
TRBD2	-	TRBV12-3/TRBV12-4	TRBJ2-5	CASSLVSGGGSYF	TGTGCCAGCAGCCTGGTTAGCGGGGGGGGATCGTACTTC
-	many	TRBV4-3	TRBJ2-7	CASSQDPGPYEQYF	TGCGCCAGCAGCCAAGATCCCGGGCCCTACGAGCAGTACTTC
TRBD1	few	TRBV9	TRBJ2-2	CASSVWDRGNTGELFF	TGTGCCAGCAGCGTGTGGGACAGGGGGAACACCGGGGAGCTGTTTTTT
-	few	TRBV7-9	TRBJ2-7	CASSSGAASYEQYF	TGTGCCAGCAGCTCTGGGGCAGCCTCCTACGAGCAGTACTTC
-	-	TRBV25-1	TRBJ1-5	CASSESPGVQHF	TGTGCCAGCAGTGAATCGCCAGGCGTCCAGCATTTT
-	few	TRBV21-1	TRBJ2-1	CASSRTASGKANEQFF	TGTGCCAGCAGCAGGACGGCTAGCGGGAAGGCGAATGAGCAGTTCTTC
-	many	TRBV6-5	TRBJ1-4	CASSYSSGRSTEKLFF	TGTGCCAGCAGTTACTCCTCGGGGCGGTCAACTGAAAAACTGTTTTTT
TRBD1	-	TRBV7-9	TRBJ2-1	CASSTGQGGITSSYNEQFF	TGTGCCAGCAGCACCGGACAGGGCGGAATTACTAGCTCCTACAATGAGCAGTTCTTC
-	few	TRBV7-3	TRBJ2-1	CASSNWTRGNEQFF	TGTGCCAGCAGCAATTGGACCAGAGGGAATGAGCAGTTCTTC
TRBD1	-	TRBV7-9	TRBJ1-2	CASSLAGTVTYYGYTF	TGTGCCAGCAGCTTAGCCGGGACAGTTACCTACTATGGCTACACCTTC
-	many	TRBV4-3	TRBJ2-2	CASSQDPRTGELFF	TGCGCCAGCAGCCAAGATCCGCGAACCGGGGAGCTGTTTTTT
-	many	TRBV7-2	TRBJ1-6	CASSPDALSYNSPLHF	TGTGCCAGCAGCCCGGACGCGCTCTCCTATAATTCACCCCTCCACTTT
TRBD2	few	TRBV28	TRBJ2-7	CASSFSSGPAYEQYF	TGTGCCAGCAGTTTTAGTAGCGGGCCTGCCTACGAGCAGTACTTC
-	-	TRBV20-1	TRBJ2-7	CSANPRGYEQYF	TGCAGTGCTAACCCCAGGGGCTACGAGCAGTACTTC
-	-	TRBV2	TRBJ2-5	CASMQRGAYQETQYF	TGTGCCAGCATGCAAAGGGGGGCGTACCAAGAGACCCAGTACTTC
-	few	TRBV5-6	TRBJ2-2	CASSPEGTGELFF	TGTGCCAGCAGCCCCGAGGGTACCGGGGAGCTGTTTTTT
-	-	TRBV12-3/TRBV12-4	TRBJ1-5	CASSFQQGSQPQHF	TGTGCCAGCAGTTTCCAACAGGGTAGCCAGCCCCAGCATTTT
-	many	TRBV4-1	TRBJ2-1	CASSQELRFEQFF	TGCGCCAGCAGCCAAGAGTTGCGGTTTGAGCAGTTCTTC
TRBD2	many	TRBV5-1	TRBJ2-3	CASSRLPGLAATSSTDTQYF	TGCGCCAGCAGCCGCCTCCCGGGACTAGCGGCGACATCTAGCACAGATACGCAGTATTTT
-	-	TRBV6-5	TRBJ2-2	CASCGNTGELFF	TGTGCCAGCTGTGGGAACACCGGGGAGCTGTTTTTT
-	few	TRBV29-1	TRBJ1-1	CSSMGQPNTEAFF	TGCAGCTCTATGGGGCAGCCGAACACTGAAGCTTTCTTT
TRBD2	few	TRBV5-1	TRBJ2-3	CASSLAGGGITDTQYF	TGCGCCAGCAGCTTGGCAGGCGGGGGGATCACAGATACGCAGTATTTT
-	few	TRBV6-5	TRBJ2-7	CASSLGPERYEQYF	TGTGCCAGCAGTTTGGGACCGGAGCGGTACGAGCAGTACTTC
TRBD2	-	TRBV4-1	TRBJ2-4	CASSQDGPTSGIPLAKNIQYF	TGCGCCAGCAGCCAAGACGGACCGACTAGCGGGATTCCATTAGCCAAAAACATTCAGTACTTC
-	few	TRBV29-1	TRBJ1-1	CSVGKWEPGAEAFF	TGCAGCGTTGGTAAGTGGGAACCAGGGGCTGAAGCTTTCTTT
-	-	TRBV5-6	TRBJ1-1	CASSLASWTDEAFF	TGTGCCAGCAGCTTGGCCTCTTGGACGGATGAAGCTTTCTTT
-	-	TRBV5-5	TRBJ2-1	CASSLEGQGDEQFF	TGTGCCAGCAGCTTGGAGGGCCAGGGCGATGAGCAGTTCTTC
-	-	TRBV7-9	TRBJ2-2	CARGPQVIGELFF	TGTGCCAGGGGCCCTCAGGTCATCGGGGAGCTGTTTTTT
TRBD2	many	TRBV4-3	TRBJ2-3	CASSPSREGQDTQYF	TGCGCCAGCAGCCCTTCTCGGGAGGGCCAAGATACGCAGTATTTT
-	many	TRBV9	TRBJ2-3	CASSVAWELLGGTDTQYF	TGTGCCAGCAGCGTAGCTTGGGAGCTTCTTGGGGGCACAGATACGCAGTATTTT